These 3 T cell receptor beta chains came from one sample sequenced in a study of blood T cell repertoires in COVID-19. The method was immunoSEQ multiplex PCR; TCRdb's version includes in-frame clones alone and lacks a portion of them. The table includes approximately 380,000 clones, 85% detected once. The sequencing sample was made of peripheral blood. The receptors come from a young woman with acute or convalescent COVID-19.

This clone was recorded only once. The V gene is TRBV6-5, the J gene TRBJ1-1; TRBD1 might be the D (6 bases). The CDR3 spans 15 residues. The V gene's germline CDR1 is MNHEY and CDR2 SVGAGI. Between the trimmed V and J ends, which lost 8 bases and 5 bases, there was a span of 21 bases. CDR3 protein: CASLRGGGGGTEAFF. CDR3 sequence (DNA): TGTGCCAGCCTAAGGGGGGGCGGTGGAGGTACTGAAGCTTTCTTT.

About this clone: Within the sample, other DNA sequences also encode this same CDR3. This chain joins TRBV15 and TRBJ1-2; D is undetermined. There are 13 residues in the CDR3. Per the germline V gene, CDR1 is LNHNV and CDR2 is YYDKDF (reference sequence). The V end lost 0 bases, the J end lost 2 bases, and 4 bases lay between the germline ends. CDR3 DNA: TGTGCCACCAGCAGAGACAGAAACTATGGCTACACCTTC. Its translation: CATSRDRNYGYTF.

The chain carries TRBV5-1 and TRBJ2-3; D is ambiguous. The V end lost 4 bases, the J end lost 2 bases, and 5 bases lay between the germline ends. Germline V gives CDR1 SGHRS, CDR2 YFSETQ. The CDR3 is 12 amino acids. CDR3 region: CASSTNTDTQYF. CDR3 nucleotides: TGCGCCAGCAGCACAAACACAGATACGCAGTATTTT.